A selection of T cell receptor beta chains follows, all from one sample in a study of patients and donors after allogeneic stem cell transplantation. TCRdb redid the calling of the RT-PCR reads with MiXCR, one entry per CDR3 protein. Of 150,000 to 200,000 distinct CDR3 sequences listed, 35% to 50% are singletons. Sequencing was carried out using blood, either unsorted or a sorted T cell fraction (not recorded which). These receptors were obtained from a human donor who was either an allogeneic HSCT recipient or a stem cell or donor lymphocyte infusion donor (not recorded which). It is not recorded whose cells these are; they may come from a transplant donor. CDR3s include the opening cysteine and the closing phenylalanine or tryptophan. The D gene is left open where the match is weak. Clone size appears in some rows only: once, few, many, or a class for an expanded clone.

d_gene	v_gene	abundance	j_gene	CDR3aa	CDR3nt
NA	TRBV12-5	NA	TRBJ1-1	CASGLYTGMGSKNTEAFF	TGTGCTAGTGGTTTGTATACAGGGATGGGGTCGAAGAACACTGAAGCTTTCTTT
NA	TRBV7-2	NA	TRBJ1-3	CASTLVGGAGNTIYF	TGTGCCAGCACCTTAGTCGGGGGTGCTGGAAACACCATATATTTT
NA	TRBV6-5	few	TRBJ1-1	CASLLRQASTEAFF	TGTGCCAGCCTCCTCCGGCAGGCGAGCACTGAAGCTTTCTTT
TRBD2	TRBV3-1	few	TRBJ2-1	CASSLRLAGDNEQFF	TGTGCCAGCAGCCTTCGACTAGCGGGAGACAATGAGCAGTTCTTC
NA	TRBV4-3	NA	TRBJ2-1	CASSQEGANEHFF	TGCGCCAGCAGCCAAGAAGGAGCTAATGAGCACTTCTTC
NA	TRBV5-1	NA	TRBJ2-1	CASSLVLASYNEQFF	TGCGCCAGCAGCCTCGTACTAGCCTCCTACAATGAGCAGTTCTTC
NA	TRBV5-6	NA	TRBJ2-7	CASSSVGSSYEQYF	TGTGCCAGTTCTTCGGTCGGATCCTCCTACGAGCAGTACTTC
TRBD1	TRBV5-1	NA	TRBJ1-2	CASSSTGQRSGYTF	TGCGCCAGCAGCTCGACAGGGCAGAGAAGTGGCTACACCTTC
NA	TRBV5-1	NA	TRBJ2-2	CASSLEGGPTGELFF	TGCGCCAGCAGCTTGGAAGGAGGGCCGACCGGGGAGCTGTTTTTT
TRBD1	TRBV29-1	NA	TRBJ2-2	CSVRPGTGIGELFF	TGCAGCGTTCGTCCCGGGACAGGGATCGGGGAGCTGTTTTTT
NA	TRBV19	NA	TRBJ2-1	CASSITYDSYNEQFF	TGTGCCAGTAGTATAACCTACGACTCCTACAATGAGCAGTTCTTC
NA	TRBV11-2	NA	TRBJ2-1	CASSTSAGPYNEQFF	TGTGCCAGCAGCACCAGTGCGGGTCCTTACAATGAGCAGTTCTTC
TRBD2	TRBV4-3	few	TRBJ2-7	CASSQWTSGTYEQYF	TGCGCCAGCAGCCAGTGGACTAGCGGGACCTACGAGCAGTACTTC
NA	TRBV7-2	few	TRBJ1-4	CASSSLDNEKLFF	TGTGCCAGCAGCTCCCTGGATAATGAAAAACTGTTTTTT
NA	TRBV12-3/TRBV12-4	NA	TRBJ1-2	CASKADGNYGYTF	TGTGCCAGCAAAGCGGACGGTAACTATGGCTACACCTTC
NA	TRBV10-3	NA	TRBJ1-1	CAISPGWENTEAFF	TGTGCCATCAGCCCAGGGTGGGAGAACACTGAAGCTTTCTTT
NA	TRBV7-9	NA	TRBJ1-2	CASSTKEGLIGGYTF	TGTGCCAGCAGCACTAAAGAGGGACTAATAGGTGGCTACACCTTC
TRBD1	TRBV6-5	NA	TRBJ2-3	CASKLTGGTDTQYF	TGTGCCAGCAAACTGACAGGGGGCACAGATACGCAGTATTTT
NA	TRBV3-1	few	TRBJ1-4	CASSQGGKLFF	TGTGCCAGCAGCCAGGGGGGAAAACTGTTTTTT
TRBD1	TRBV18	NA	TRBJ1-1	CASSRGQTYTEAFF	TGTGCCAGCTCCCGGGGACAGACTTACACTGAAGCTTTCTTT
NA	TRBV7-2	few	TRBJ1-1	CASSQGPGALAGSTEAFF	TGTGCCAGCAGCCAGGGACCAGGGGCCCTTGCTGGGAGCACTGAAGCTTTCTTT
NA	TRBV11-2	NA	TRBJ1-1	CASSLSGFRVVAFF	TGTGCCAGCAGCTTAAGCGGTTTTCGGGTTGTAGCTTTCTTT
TRBD2	TRBV28	few	TRBJ2-7	CASRPNLAGANYEQYF	TGTGCCAGCAGGCCTAATTTAGCGGGAGCTAACTACGAGCAGTACTTC
TRBD1	TRBV28	NA	TRBJ2-3	CASSSLIWAKGALGTDTQYF	TGTGCCAGCAGTTCCCTTATATGGGCTAAGGGGGCGCTGGGCACAGATACGCAGTATTTT
NA	TRBV6-5	few	TRBJ1-1	CASSYRYRDQNTEAFF	TGTGCCAGCAGTTACAGGTACCGGGACCAGAACACTGAAGCTTTCTTT
NA	TRBV12-3/TRBV12-4	few	TRBJ1-1	CASSLRSENTEAFF	TGTGCCAGCAGTTTAAGATCGGAGAACACTGAAGCTTTCTTT
NA	TRBV5-1	few	TRBJ1-1	CASSLEGQGRLNTEAFF	TGCGCCAGCAGCTTGGAAGGGCAGGGGAGGCTGAACACTGAAGCTTTCTTT
NA	TRBV7-9	NA	TRBJ1-5	CASTDSGGNQPQHF	TGTGCCAGCACCGACTCGGGGGGCAATCAGCCCCAGCATTTT
NA	TRBV6-2/TRBV6-3	many	TRBJ1-5	CASSYQIGTLNQPQHF	TGTGCCAGCAGTTACCAAATCGGGACCCTCAATCAGCCCCAGCATTTT
TRBD1	TRBV12-3/TRBV12-4	NA	TRBJ1-2	CASSSTGDGGYTF	TGTGCCAGCAGTTCGACAGGGGACGGTGGCTACACCTTC